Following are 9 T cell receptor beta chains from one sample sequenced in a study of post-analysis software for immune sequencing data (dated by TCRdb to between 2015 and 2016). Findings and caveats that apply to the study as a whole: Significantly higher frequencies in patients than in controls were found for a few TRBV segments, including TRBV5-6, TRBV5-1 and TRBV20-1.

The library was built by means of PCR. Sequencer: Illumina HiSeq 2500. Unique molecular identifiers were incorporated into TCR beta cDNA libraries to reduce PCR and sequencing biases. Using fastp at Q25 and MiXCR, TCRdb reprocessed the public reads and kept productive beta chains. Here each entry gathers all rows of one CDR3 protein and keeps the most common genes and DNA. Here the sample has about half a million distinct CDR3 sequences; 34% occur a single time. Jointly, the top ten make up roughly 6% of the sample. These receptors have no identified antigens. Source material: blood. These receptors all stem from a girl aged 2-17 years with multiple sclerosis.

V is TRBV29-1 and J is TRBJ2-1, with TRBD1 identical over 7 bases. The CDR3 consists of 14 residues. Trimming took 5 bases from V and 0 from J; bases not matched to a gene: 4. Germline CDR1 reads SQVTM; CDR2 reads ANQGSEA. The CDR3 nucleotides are TGCAGCGTTACAGGGGAGAGCTCCTACAATGAGCAGTTCTTC. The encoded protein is CSVTGESSYNEQFF.

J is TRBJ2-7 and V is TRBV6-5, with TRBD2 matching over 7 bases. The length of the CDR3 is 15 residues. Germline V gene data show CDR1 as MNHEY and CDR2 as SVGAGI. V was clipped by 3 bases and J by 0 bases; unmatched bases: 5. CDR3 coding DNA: TGTGCCAGCAGTTATCGAGCGGGGAGCTCCTACGAGCAGTACTTC. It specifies CASSYRAGSSYEQYF.

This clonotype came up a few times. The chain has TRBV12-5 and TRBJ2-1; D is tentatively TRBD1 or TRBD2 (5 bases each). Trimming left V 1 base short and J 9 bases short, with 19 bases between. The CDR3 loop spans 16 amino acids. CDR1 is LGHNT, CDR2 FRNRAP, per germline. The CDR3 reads CASGLAGAGFKGEQFF. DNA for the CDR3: TGTGCTAGTGGTTTGGCCGGGGCAGGTTTTAAAGGTGAGCAGTTCTTC. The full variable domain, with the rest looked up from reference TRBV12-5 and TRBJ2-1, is DARVTQTPRHKVTEMGQEVTMRCQPILGHNTVFWYRQTMMQGLELLAYFRNRAPLDDSGMPKDRFSAEMPDATLATLKIQPSEPRDSAVYFCASGLAGAGFKGEQFFGPGTRLTVL.

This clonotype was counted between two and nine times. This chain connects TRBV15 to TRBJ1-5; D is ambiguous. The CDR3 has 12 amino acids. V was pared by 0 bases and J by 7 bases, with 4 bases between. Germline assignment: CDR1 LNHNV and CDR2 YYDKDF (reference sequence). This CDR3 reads CATSRDTQPQHF. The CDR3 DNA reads TGTGCCACCAGCAGAGATACCCAGCCCCAGCATTTT.

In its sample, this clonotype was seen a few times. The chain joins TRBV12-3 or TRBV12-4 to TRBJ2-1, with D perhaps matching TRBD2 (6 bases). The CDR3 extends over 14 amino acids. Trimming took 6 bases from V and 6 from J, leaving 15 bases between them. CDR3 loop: CASRASAPFNEQFF. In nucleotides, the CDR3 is TGTGCCAGCAGGGCTAGCGCCCCTTTCAATGAGCAGTTCTTC.

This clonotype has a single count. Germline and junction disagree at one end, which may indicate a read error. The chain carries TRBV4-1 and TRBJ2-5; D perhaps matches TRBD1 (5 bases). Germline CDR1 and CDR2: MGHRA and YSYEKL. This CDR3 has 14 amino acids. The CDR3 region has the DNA TGCGTCAGCAGCAGGGATTTAGGTGGAGAGACCCAGTACTTC. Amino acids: CVSSRDLGGETQYF.

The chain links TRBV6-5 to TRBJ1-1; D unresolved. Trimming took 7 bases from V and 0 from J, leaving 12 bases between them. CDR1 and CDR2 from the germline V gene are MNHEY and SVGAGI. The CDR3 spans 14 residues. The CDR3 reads CASTKGRLNTEAFF. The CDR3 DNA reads TGTGCCAGCACCAAAGGGAGGTTGAACACTGAAGCTTTCTTT.

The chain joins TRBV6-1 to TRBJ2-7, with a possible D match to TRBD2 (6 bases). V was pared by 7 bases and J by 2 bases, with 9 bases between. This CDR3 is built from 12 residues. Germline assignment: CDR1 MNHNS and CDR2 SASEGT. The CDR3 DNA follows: TGTGCCAGCACGGGACTTACCTACGAGCAGTACTTC. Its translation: CASTGLTYEQYF.

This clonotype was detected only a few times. The CDR3 DNA reads as TGCGCCAGCAGCTTTTATCCGGGACAGGGAGACTATGGCTACACCTTC. It yields the protein CASSFYPGQGDYGYTF. This chain uses TRBV5-1 with TRBJ1-2, with 9 bases lining up with TRBD1. CDR3 length: 16 amino acids. Germline V gene sequence: CDR1 SGHRS, CDR2 YFSETQ. The trim removed 2 bases at V and 3 bases at J, leaving 8 bases unmatched. The variable domain in full, with the rest retrieved from reference TRBV5-1 and TRBJ1-2, is KAGVTQTPRYLIKTRGQQVTLSCSPISGHRSVSWYQQTPGQGLQFLFEYFSETQRNKGNFPGRFSGRQFSNSRSEMNVSTLELGDSALYLCASSFYPGQGDYGYTFGSGTRLTVV.